Presented here are 25 T cell receptor beta chains from one specimen sequenced in a study of shared clonotypes between healthy human individuals. This table comes from immunoSEQ multiplex PCR, and its TCRdb copy is limited to in-frame clones, with some not included. The sample comprises millions of clones, about 92% of which are singletons, and 0.13% to 0.15% rests with the top ten. The sample taken for sequencing was naive CD4+ T cells sorted from blood. Indicated subset: CD45RA+ positively selected. The receptor source for this set is a young man in good health.

The chain combines TRBV27 with TRBJ2-7, with D perhaps TRBD2 (5 bases). CDR3 length: 15 amino acids. V dropped 5 bases and J dropped 1 base, with 15 bases sitting between them. Germline CDR1 reads MNHEY; CDR2 reads SMNVEV (reference sequence). CDR3 sequence reads: CASSSPGYKSYEQYF. CDR3 bases: TGTGCCAGCAGTAGTCCGGGATACAAGTCCTACGAGCAGTACTTC.

On this clone: Other nucleotide sequences from this sample produce the same CDR3. The V call is TRBV5-1, the J call TRBJ2-1; possibly TRBD1 for D (6 bases). This CDR3 comprises 13 residues. Looked up from germline, CDR1 is SGHRS and CDR2 is YFSETQ. The V and J ends lost 4 bases and 4 bases respectively, with 9 bases between them. The CDR3 bases are TGCGCCAGCAGCCGGGACAATTACAATGAGCAGTTCTTC. Amino acid sequence: CASSRDNYNEQFF.

On this clone itself: This same CDR3 is encoded by further DNA sequences in the sample. V gene TRBV5-1 combines with J gene TRBJ1-1, with D tentatively TRBD1 (6 bases). The CDR3 is 14 residues long. Germline V gene lookup returns CDR1 SGHRS and CDR2 YFSETQ. V was shortened by 3 bases and J by 1 base, with 10 bases between the two germline ends. The CDR3 DNA reads as TGCGCCAGCAGCTCAGGAGGGGGGAACACTGAAGCTTTCTTT. Its protein product is CASSSGGGNTEAFF. The full variable domain, its missing parts supplied by reference TRBV5-1 and TRBJ1-1, is KAGVTQTPRYLIKTRGQQVTLSCSPISGHRSVSWYQQTPGQGLQFLFEYFSETQRNKGNFPGRFSGRQFSNSRSEMNVSTLELGDSALYLCASSSGGGNTEAFFGQGTRLTVV.

The chain carries TRBV2 and TRBJ2-6; D is undetermined. This CDR3 is 15 amino acids long. Germline loops: CDR1 SNHLY, CDR2 FYNNEI. The germline V and J ends were trimmed by 4 bases and 2 bases, with 9 bases remaining between them. The CDR3 loop reads CASSGQHPGANVLTF. The CDR3 region has the DNA TGTGCCAGCAGTGGCCAACATCCTGGGGCCAACGTCCTGACTTTC.

This clone came up once. The rearrangement joins TRBV6-5 to TRBJ2-3, with D hard to call. Germline V gene lookup returns CDR1 MNHEY and CDR2 SVGAGI. The V end was cut by 0 bases, the J end by 1 base, with 11 bases between. The CDR3 covers 16 residues. The CDR3 spells CASSYSLGAGTDTQYF. The CDR3 nucleotides are TGTGCCAGCAGTTACTCCCTCGGCGCGGGCACAGATACGCAGTATTTT.

The rearrangement links TRBV11-3 to TRBJ2-7; TRBD1 aligns across 8 bases. There are 16 residues in the CDR3. Germline trimming cut 4 bases from V and 3 bases from J; bases unmatched to any gene: 11. Germline V CDR1 and CDR2: SGHNT, YENEEA. The CDR3 bases are TGTGCCAGCAGCTCCGGGGGCAGGGGGCGCTTCTACGAGCAGTACTTC. This sequence encodes CASSSGGRGRFYEQYF.

V gene TRBV27 combines with J gene TRBJ1-5, with D perhaps matching TRBD1 (5 bases). This CDR3 comprises 15 residues. Germline lookup yields CDR1 MNHEY and CDR2 SMNVEV (reference sequence). Trimming stripped 1 base from V and 3 bases from J, with 10 bases between. The CDR3 here is CASSLWGVPNQPQHF. The CDR3 DNA reads TGTGCCAGCAGTTTATGGGGGGTCCCCAATCAGCCCCAGCATTTT.

In regard to this clone: Other DNA variants within this sample encode the same CDR3. This rearrangement joins TRBV6-1 to TRBJ1-5; D is undetermined. V gave up 4 bases and J gave up 1 base, with 8 bases separating them. Germline V gives CDR1 MNHNS, CDR2 SASEGT. The length of the CDR3 is 14 residues. The CDR3 here is CASSALDSNQPQHF. As DNA, the CDR3 is TGTGCCAGCAGTGCCCTTGACAGCAATCAGCCCCAGCATTTT.

J is TRBJ1-1 and V is TRBV5-1; 7 bases are a match to TRBD1. The CDR3 covers 13 residues. The ends lost 4 bases at V and 7 bases at J; junction bases unmatched: 7. Germline loops: CDR1 SGHRS, CDR2 YFSETQ. The CDR3 loop reads CASSLQGTLEAFF. CDR3 DNA sequence: TGCGCCAGCAGCCTACAGGGGACTCTTGAAGCTTTCTTT. The full variable domain, in which reference TRBV5-1 and TRBJ1-1 provide the parts outside the CDR3, is KAGVTQTPRYLIKTRGQQVTLSCSPISGHRSVSWYQQTPGQGLQFLFEYFSETQRNKGNFPGRFSGRQFSNSRSEMNVSTLELGDSALYLCASSLQGTLEAFFGQGTRLTVV.

The chain joins TRBV6-1 to TRBJ2-1; tentative D call: TRBD1 (6 bases). The V gene's germline CDR1 is MNHNS and CDR2 SASEGT. The V end was cut by 6 bases, the J end by 6 bases, with 15 bases between. The CDR3 sequence is 14 residues long. DNA for the CDR3: TGTGCCAGCAGGGGTGGGGGCTTGGGCAATGAGCAGTTCTTC. Its translation: CASRGGGLGNEQFF.

The rearrangement uses TRBV6-1 and TRBJ2-7; 9 bases map to TRBD2. CDR1 and CDR2 (germline): MNHNS, SASEGT. The V gene end was trimmed by 5 bases and the J gene end by 2 bases; junction bases not matched to a gene: 4. The CDR3 sequence is 14 residues long. The DNA of the CDR3 is TGTGCCAGCAGTAACTTAGCGGGAGCCTACGAGCAGTACTTC. Protein sequence: CASSNLAGAYEQYF.

The chain is built from TRBV7-9 and TRBJ1-4; TRBD1 matches at 7 bases. This CDR3 region has 14 residues. V shed 4 bases and J 8 bases; nucleotides not matched to a gene: 7. Per the germline V gene, CDR1 is SEHNR and CDR2 is FQNEAQ (reference sequence). Here the CDR3 DNA reads TGTGCCAGCAGCTCAGACAGGGATGGCGAAAAACTGTTTTTT. Protein sequence: CASSSDRDGEKLFF.

This chain links TRBV11-3 with TRBJ2-3; the D gene is possibly TRBD1 (7 bases). Per the germline V gene, CDR1 is SGHNT and CDR2 is YENEEA. The V end was cut by 7 bases, the J end by 12 bases, with 14 bases between. This CDR3 region has 11 residues. The CDR3 loop reads CASTQGEEQYF. The CDR3 DNA is TGTGCCAGCACCCAGGGGGAGGAACAGTATTTT. The whole variable domain, filled in from reference TRBV11-3 and TRBJ2-3, reads EAGVVQSPRYKIIEKKQPVAFWCNPISGHNTLYWYLQNLGQGPELLIRYENEEAVDDSQLPKDRFSAERLKGVDSTLKIQPAELGDSAVYLCASTQGEEQYFGPGTRLTVL.

The chain couples TRBV6-5 to TRBJ2-5, with D unresolved. CDR3 length equals 15 residues. Trimming left V 0 bases short and J 2 bases short, with 10 bases between. Germline assignment: CDR1 MNHEY and CDR2 SVGAGI. The CDR3 DNA reads TGTGCCAGCAGTTACTCGATGTACTTTCAAGAGACCCAGTACTTC. This gives the protein CASSYSMYFQETQYF.

On this clone itself: The sample holds other DNA sequences that translate to the same CDR3. This chain joins TRBV2 and TRBJ1-6; D perhaps matches TRBD1 (6 bases). Trimming left V 2 bases short and J 9 bases short, with 11 bases between. The V gene's germline CDR1 is SNHLY and CDR2 FYNNEI. CDR3 length: 14 amino acids. CDR3 amino acids: CASSEIRGGSPLHF. CDR3 nucleotide sequence: TGTGCCAGCAGTGAAATTAGGGGGGGTTCACCCCTCCACTTT. Full variable domain (missing parts from reference TRBV2 and TRBJ1-6): EPEVTQTPSHQVTQMGQEVILRCVPISNHLYFYWYRQILGQKVEFLVSFYNNEISEKSEIFDDQFSVERPDGSNFTLKIRSTKLEDSAMYFCASSEIRGGSPLHFGNGTRLTVT.

V is TRBV30 and J is TRBJ1-6; no firm D call. Per germline, CDR1 GTSNPN and CDR2 SVGIG (reference sequence). The CDR3 contains 16 residues. The ends were cut back, 0 bases at V and 7 bases at J, with 16 bases in the middle. The DNA for the CDR3 is TGTGCCTGGAGTGTAACCGATTACAACCGGAATTCACCCCTCCACTTT. Protein: CAWSVTDYNRNSPLHF.

J is TRBJ2-2 and V is TRBV10-2, with 7 bases matching TRBD1. Germline V lookup: CDR1 WSHSY, CDR2 SAAADI. This CDR3 comprises 13 residues. Trimming at V came to 7 bases and at J to 4 bases, leaving 3 bases not matched to a gene. CDR3 sequence: CASTRQGTGELFF. The CDR3 DNA is TGCGCCAGCACTAGACAGGGCACCGGGGAGCTGTTTTTT.

CDR3 bases: TGTGCCAGTAGTATTGCCCTCGGACAGAATCTCTACCCTTCTTTAGCTAACTATGGCTACACCTTC. This gives the protein CASSIALGQNLYPSLANYGYTF. V usage is TRBV19 and J usage is TRBJ1-2, with TRBD1 as a possible D gene (6 bases). The CDR3 consists of 22 residues. Germline-derived CDR1 and CDR2 are LNHDA and SQIVND (reference sequence). V shed 3 bases and J shed 0 bases, with 32 bases lying between them.

This chain joins TRBV9 and TRBJ2-7; D possibly corresponds to TRBD1 (5 bases). In germline, CDR1 is SGDLS, CDR2 YYNGEE. CDR3 length: 15 residues. The V and J ends lost 3 bases and 4 bases respectively, with 17 bases between them. This CDR3 reads CASSGRQGSFYEQYF. The CDR3 DNA reads TGTGCCAGCAGCGGACGGCAGGGCTCTTTTTACGAGCAGTACTTC. Complete variable domain (other parts from reference TRBV9 and TRBJ2-7): DSGVTQTPKHLITATGQRVTLRCSPRSGDLSVYWYQQSLDQGLQFLIQYYNGEERAKGNILERFSAQQFPDLHSELNLSSLELGDSALYFCASSGRQGSFYEQYFGPGTRLTVT.

V gene TRBV18 combines with J gene TRBJ1-3; no clear D. There are 15 residues in the CDR3. The V and J ends lost 3 bases and 0 bases respectively, with 9 bases between them. Germline-derived CDR1 and CDR2 are KGHSH and LQKENI. CDR3 nucleotides: TGTGCCAGCTCACCTCCTAACAGCTCTGGAAACACCATATATTTT. Its translation: CASSPPNSSGNTIYF.

The V and J genes are TRBV7-2 and TRBJ2-7; 7 bases fit TRBD1. The CDR3 sequence is 14 residues long. The germline V gene encodes CDR1 SGHTA and CDR2 FQGNSA. The V and J ends lost 5 bases and 4 bases, in that order; junction bases with no gene match: 8. The CDR3 sequence: CASSAPGQKYEQYF. The DNA for the CDR3 is TGTGCCAGCAGCGCTCCGGGACAGAAATACGAGCAGTACTTC.

Notes on this clone: Other DNA sequences in the sample encode the same CDR3. This chain uses TRBV18 with TRBJ1-1; the D is unclear. The V and J ends lost 3 bases and 1 base respectively, with 9 bases between them. The CDR3 contains 14 residues. CDR1 and CDR2 from the germline V gene are KGHSH and LQKENI. CDR3 sequence reads: CASSPTPGNTEAFF. The CDR3 DNA reads TGTGCCAGCTCACCTACCCCGGGGAACACTGAAGCTTTCTTT.

The chain has TRBV6-1 and TRBJ1-2; TRBD1 matches at 9 bases. The germline V gene has CDR1 MNHNS and CDR2 SASEGT. Unmatched junction bases numbered 7, after V lost 6 bases and J lost 8 bases. The CDR3 is 13 residues long. CDR3 nucleotide sequence: TGTGCCAGCAGAGAGAATACAGGGGGCGGCTACACCTTC. Translation gives CASRENTGGGYTF.

The CDR3 DNA reads as TGTGCCAGCAGCTTTTACCAAGAGACCCAGTACTTC. This encodes CASSFYQETQYF. The V and J genes are TRBV7-2 and TRBJ2-5; D is unclear. V was shortened by 3 bases and J by 0 bases, with 2 bases between the two germline ends. Germline CDR1 and CDR2: SGHTA and FQGNSA. The CDR3 consists of 12 residues.

This clone was recorded once. The chain combines TRBV7-9 with TRBJ2-7; D unclear. Trimming took off 5 bases at V and 3 bases at J, with 17 bases between the two ends. Germline CDR1 is SEHNR and CDR2 is FQNEAQ (reference sequence). This CDR3 region has 15 residues. The CDR3 coding sequence is TGTGCCAGCAGCAGGACCGGGCTCACGATCTACGAGCAGTACTTC. Amino acids: CASSRTGLTIYEQYF.